Shown below are 18 T cell receptor beta chains from a single sample sequenced in a study of shared clonotypes between healthy human individuals. The data were produced by immunoSEQ multiplex PCR, yet TCRdb's version contains in-frame clones alone and is incomplete. This sample carries 550,000 to 700,000 clones, roughly 73% of them seen once, and the ten largest clones take around 1.8%. The sequenced sample was memory CD4+ T cells sorted from blood. As for subset: CD45RA-negative fraction. These receptors all stem from a woman aged 30 to 39 in good health.

V and J are TRBV28 and TRBJ2-7, with D tentatively TRBD2 (5 bases). Trimming stripped 6 bases from V and 4 bases from J, with 10 bases between. The germline gives CDR1 MDHEN, CDR2 SYDVKM. CDR3 size: 12 residues. The CDR3 sequence is CASSRTFYEQYF. CDR3 DNA: TGTGCCAGCAGCCGGACTTTTTACGAGCAGTACTTC.

Many counts were recorded for this clone. The chain is built from TRBV20-1 and TRBJ1-1; D gene ambiguous. Per the germline V gene, CDR1 is DFQATT and CDR2 is SNEGSKA (reference sequence). This CDR3 contains 11 residues. V was trimmed by 3 bases and J by 9 bases, leaving 11 bases between them. The CDR3 DNA sequence: TGCAGTGCTAGTTTGGGGAAAAAAGCTTTCTTT. This sequence encodes CSASLGKKAFF.

At least ten counts were recorded for this clone. V gene TRBV28 combines with J gene TRBJ1-1, with 7 bases identical to TRBD1. The CDR3 extends over 12 amino acids. V dropped 2 bases and J dropped 11; count of bases not matched to a gene: 5. CDR1 is MDHEN, CDR2 SYDVKM, per germline. For the CDR3, the DNA is TGTGCCAGCAGTTTACCGACAGGGAGGGCTTTCTTT. Its translation: CASSLPTGRAFF.

The CDR3 DNA sequence: TGTGCCAGCAGCTTACTATCCACTAGCGGGAGCGCGACCTACAATGAGCAGTTCTTC. Its protein is CASSLLSTSGSATYNEQFF. The J gene is TRBJ2-1, the V gene TRBV7-2; the match to TRBD2 covers 11 bases. The CDR3 has 19 amino acids. Per germline, CDR1 SGHTA and CDR2 FQGNSA. Trimming took 2 bases from V and 2 from J; bases not matched to a gene: 11. The full variable domain, rest sourced from reference TRBV7-2 and TRBJ2-1, is GAGVSQSPSNKVTEKGKDVELRCDPISGHTALYWYRQSLGQGLEFLIYFQGNSAPDKSGLPSDRFSAERTGGSVSTLTIQRTQQEDSAVYLCASSLLSTSGSATYNEQFFGPGTRLTVL.

This sequence joins TRBV19 and TRBJ2-1; TRBD2 agrees at 11 bases. The CDR3 covers 15 residues. The germline gives CDR1 LNHDA, CDR2 SQIVND (reference sequence). Trimming removed 8 bases from V and 8 bases from J; junction bases left unmatched: 11. The CDR3 reads CASRKLAGEGYEQFF. For the CDR3, the DNA is TGTGCCAGTCGAAAACTAGCGGGAGAAGGGTATGAGCAGTTCTTC.

The CDR3 sequence: CASRTSGETQYF. The CDR3 coding sequence is TGCGCCAGCCGGACTAGCGGGGAGACCCAGTACTTC. J is TRBJ2-5 and V is TRBV5-1; 11 bases are shared with TRBD2. The V gene end was trimmed by 7 bases and the J gene end by 5 bases; junction bases not matched to a gene: 1. Germline-derived CDR1 and CDR2 are SGHRS and YFSETQ. The CDR3 loop spans 12 amino acids.

The gene calls are TRBV10-3 and TRBJ1-5, with D maybe TRBD1 (6 bases). CDR1 and CDR2 from the germline V gene are ENHRY and SYGVKD. This CDR3 spans 14 amino acids. The V end was cut by 6 bases, the J end by 1 base, with 10 bases between. CDR3 sequence (DNA): TGTGCCATCAGGGGGGACACGAGCAATCAGCCCCAGCATTTT. This encodes CAIRGDTSNQPQHF.

On this clone: Since a much larger clone is just one base distant, this may be a read error. The rearrangement links TRBV19 to TRBJ1-1; D unresolved. The germline gives CDR1 LNHDA, CDR2 SQIVND (reference sequence). This CDR3 contains 13 residues. The V end lost 9 bases, the J end lost 0 bases, and 11 bases lay between the germline ends. The CDR3 DNA sequence: TGTGCCAGCAGGACCGGGATGAACACTGAAGCTTTCTTT. Protein sequence: CASRTGMNTEAFF.

The chain joins TRBV7-2 to TRBJ2-2; 9 nucleotides line up with TRBD1. The germline V gene has CDR1 SGHTA and CDR2 FQGNSA. Unmatched junction bases numbered 7, after V lost 1 base and J lost 7 bases. The CDR3 loop spans 16 amino acids. The DNA of the CDR3 is TGTGCCAGCAGCTTAGGGACGGGACAGGGTCACGGGGAGCTGTTTTTT. This codes for CASSLGTGQGHGELFF.

The rearrangement links TRBV28 to TRBJ2-3; 10 nucleotides line up with TRBD2. The V gene's germline CDR1 is MDHEN and CDR2 SYDVKM. V lost 4 bases, J lost 0 bases, and 10 bases stayed unmatched. CDR3 size: 18 residues. The CDR3 region is CASSYTAWTSGSTDTQYF. As DNA, the CDR3 is TGTGCCAGCAGTTACACAGCCTGGACTAGCGGCAGCACAGATACGCAGTATTTT.

The CDR3 protein is CASNNPGVQETQYF. The CDR3 bases are TGTGCCAGCAATAATCCGGGGGTCCAAGAGACCCAGTACTTC. The chain carries TRBV19 and TRBJ2-5; D is perhaps TRBD2 (6 bases). Germline CDR1 reads LNHDA; CDR2 reads SQIVND (reference sequence). V was clipped by 9 bases and J by 1 base, with 15 bases between them. CDR3 size: 14 residues. Looking up the rest from reference TRBV19 and TRBJ2-5 gives the full variable domain: DGGITQSPKYLFRKEGQNVTLSCEQNLNHDAMYWYRQDPGQGLRLIYYSQIVNDFQKGDIAEGYSVSREKKESFPLTVTSAQKNPTAFYLCASNNPGVQETQYFGPGTRLLVL.

This clone was counted only a few times. The chain recombines TRBV19 with TRBJ1-1; tentative D call: TRBD1 (6 bases). The CDR3 sequence is 15 residues long. Trimming cost V 5 bases and J 1 base, with 14 bases left between them. Germline V gene sequence: CDR1 LNHDA, CDR2 SQIVND (reference sequence). Written as DNA, the CDR3 is TGTGCCAGTAGTTCCAAAACGACAGGGAACACTGAAGCTTTCTTT. Translating gives CASSSKTTGNTEAFF.

This chain links TRBV25-1 with TRBJ2-5, with D uncertain. Germline loops: CDR1 MGHDK, CDR2 SYGVNS. This CDR3 comprises 14 residues. V was pared by 3 bases and J by 2 bases, with 10 bases between. The CDR3 DNA follows: TGTGCCAGCAGTGACGGACCGCAGCAAGAGACCCAGTACTTC. Translated: CASSDGPQQETQYF.

The table lists this clone with a count of one. The chain recombines TRBV6-5 with TRBJ1-2; the match to TRBD1 covers 8 bases. J was trimmed by 8 bases and V by 5 bases; bases with no gene match: 10. This CDR3 spans 14 amino acids. Germline CDR1 is MNHEY and CDR2 is SVGAGI. CDR3 nucleotides: TGTGCCAGCAGTGATTCGCGACAGGGGCACGGCTACACCTTC. This codes for CASSDSRQGHGYTF.

This chain links TRBV28 with TRBJ2-2, with 11 nucleotides matching TRBD2. From germline, CDR1 is MDHEN and CDR2 SYDVKM. The trim removed 6 bases at V and 7 bases at J, leaving 10 bases unmatched. The CDR3 contains 16 residues. The CDR3 DNA is TGTGCCAGCAGCCAAAATAGCGGGAGGGCCAACGGGGAGCTGTTTTTT. This encodes CASSQNSGRANGELFF. Full variable domain (remainder filled in from reference TRBV28 and TRBJ2-2): DVKVTQSSRYLVKRTGEKVFLECVQDMDHENMFWYRQDPGLGLRLIYFSYDVKMKEKGDIPEGYSVSREKKERFSLILESASTNQTSMYLCASSQNSGRANGELFFGEGSRLTVL.

This clone has just a few counts. The chain carries TRBV28 and TRBJ2-7; D ambiguous. V was clipped by 5 bases and J by 0 bases, with 5 bases between them. The CDR3 totals 12 residues. The germline gives CDR1 MDHEN, CDR2 SYDVKM. Written as DNA, the CDR3 is TGTGCCAGCAGTCACAGCTCCTACGAGCAGTACTTC. As protein: CASSHSSYEQYF.

This clone appeared a few times. The J gene is TRBJ1-1, the V gene TRBV7-2; D gene uncertain. The germline V and J ends were trimmed by 1 base and 1 base, with 13 bases remaining between them. Germline CDR1 and CDR2: SGHTA and FQGNSA. This CDR3 is built from 16 residues. The chain's CDR3 is CASSLVAGYENTEAFF. CDR3 in DNA: TGTGCCAGCAGCTTAGTTGCTGGGTACGAGAACACTGAAGCTTTCTTT. Complete variable domain (other parts from reference TRBV7-2 and TRBJ1-1): GAGVSQSPSNKVTEKGKDVELRCDPISGHTALYWYRQSLGQGLEFLIYFQGNSAPDKSGLPSDRFSAERTGGSVSTLTIQRTQQEDSAVYLCASSLVAGYENTEAFFGQGTRLTVV.

V usage is TRBV28 and J usage is TRBJ2-3; unclear D gene. The CDR3 loop spans 17 amino acids. Germline loops: CDR1 MDHEN, CDR2 SYDVKM. V lost 4 bases, J lost 2 bases, and 19 bases lay in between. CDR3 in DNA: TGTGCCAGCAGTTCGCCCCCGGGTCGTCGTTTCACAGATACGCAGTATTTT. Encoded protein: CASSSPPGRRFTDTQYF.